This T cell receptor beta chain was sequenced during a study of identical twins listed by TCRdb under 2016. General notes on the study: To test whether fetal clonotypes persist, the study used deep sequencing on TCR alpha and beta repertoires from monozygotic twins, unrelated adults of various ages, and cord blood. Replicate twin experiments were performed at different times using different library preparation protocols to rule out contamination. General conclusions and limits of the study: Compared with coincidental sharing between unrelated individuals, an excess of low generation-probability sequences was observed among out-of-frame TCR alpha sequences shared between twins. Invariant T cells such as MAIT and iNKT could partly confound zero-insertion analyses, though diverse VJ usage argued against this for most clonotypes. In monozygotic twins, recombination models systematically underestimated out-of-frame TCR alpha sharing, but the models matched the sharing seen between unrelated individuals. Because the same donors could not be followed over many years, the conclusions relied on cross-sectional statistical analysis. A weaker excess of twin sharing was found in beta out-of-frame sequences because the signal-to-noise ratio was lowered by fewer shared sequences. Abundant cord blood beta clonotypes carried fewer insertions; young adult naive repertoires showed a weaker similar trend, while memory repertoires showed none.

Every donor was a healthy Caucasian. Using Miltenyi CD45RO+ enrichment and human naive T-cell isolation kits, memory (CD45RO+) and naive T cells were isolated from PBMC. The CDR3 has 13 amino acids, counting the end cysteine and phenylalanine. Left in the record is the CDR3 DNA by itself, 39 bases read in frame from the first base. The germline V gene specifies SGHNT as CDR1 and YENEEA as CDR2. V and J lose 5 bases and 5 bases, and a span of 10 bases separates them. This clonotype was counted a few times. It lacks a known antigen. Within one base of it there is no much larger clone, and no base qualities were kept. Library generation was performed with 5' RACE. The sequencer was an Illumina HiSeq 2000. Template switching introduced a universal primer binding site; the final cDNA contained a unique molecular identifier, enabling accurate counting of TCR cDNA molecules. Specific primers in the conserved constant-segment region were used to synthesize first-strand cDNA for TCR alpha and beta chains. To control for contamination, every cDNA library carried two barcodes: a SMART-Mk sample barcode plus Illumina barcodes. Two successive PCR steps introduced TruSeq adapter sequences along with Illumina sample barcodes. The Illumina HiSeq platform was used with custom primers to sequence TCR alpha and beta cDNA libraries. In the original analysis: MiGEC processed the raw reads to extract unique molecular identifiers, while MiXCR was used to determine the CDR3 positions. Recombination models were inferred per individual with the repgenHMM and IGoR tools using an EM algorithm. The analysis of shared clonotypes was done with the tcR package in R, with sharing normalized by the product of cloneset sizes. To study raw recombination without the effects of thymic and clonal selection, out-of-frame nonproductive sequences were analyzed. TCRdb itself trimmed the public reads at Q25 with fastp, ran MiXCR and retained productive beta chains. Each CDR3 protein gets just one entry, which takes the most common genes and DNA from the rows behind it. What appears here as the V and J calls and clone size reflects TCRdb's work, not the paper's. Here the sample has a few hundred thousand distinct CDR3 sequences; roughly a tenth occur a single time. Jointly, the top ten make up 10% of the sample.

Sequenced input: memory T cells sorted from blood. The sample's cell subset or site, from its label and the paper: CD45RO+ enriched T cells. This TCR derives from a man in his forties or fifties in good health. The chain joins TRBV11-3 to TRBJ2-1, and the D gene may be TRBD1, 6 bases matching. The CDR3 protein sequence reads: CASSNRDNNEQFF. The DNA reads TGTGCCAGCAGCAACCGGGACAACAATGAGCAGTTCTTC.